These 15 T cell receptor beta chains share one sample of origin, sequenced in a study of blood T cell repertoires in COVID-19. The data were produced by immunoSEQ multiplex PCR, yet TCRdb's version contains in-frame clones alone and is incomplete. Altogether roughly 160,000 clones are present, about 86% being singletons, with the ten largest covering around 8.2%. Sequenced input: peripheral blood. These receptor sequences come from a man between 60 and 75 years old with acute or convalescent COVID-19.

The gene calls are TRBV27 and TRBJ2-3; 7 bases are shared with TRBD1. Germline loops: CDR1 MNHEY, CDR2 SMNVEV (reference sequence). This CDR3 contains 18 residues. Unmatched junction bases numbered 11, after V lost 0 bases and J lost 2 bases. The CDR3 here is CASSLSKSTGLDTDTQYF. Here the CDR3 DNA reads TGTGCCAGCAGTTTATCGAAATCGACAGGGCTGGACACAGATACGCAGTATTTT.

The chain joins TRBV24-1 to TRBJ2-1; D ambiguous. The CDR3 runs to 17 residues. Germline CDR1 reads KGHDR; CDR2 reads SFDVKD. V lost 3 bases, J lost 0 bases, and 14 bases lay in between. The CDR3 DNA reads TGTGCCACCAGTGATCCCTCTCCAGATGGCTCCTACAATGAGCAGTTCTTC. Protein: CATSDPSPDGSYNEQFF.

This clone showed up just a few times. The germline gene is not matched at one end of the junction; a read error may be the cause. The rearrangement links TRBV7-7 to TRBJ2-1; 13 bases map to TRBD2. Germline V gene data show CDR1 as SSHAT and CDR2 as FNYEAQ (reference sequence). The CDR3 loop spans 15 amino acids. The CDR3 region has the DNA TGTGCTAGCAGCTTAGAAGGACTAGCGGGAGTTGAGCAGTTCTTC. Translating it yields CASSLEGLAGVEQFF.

The V call is TRBV6-5, the J call TRBJ1-1; the match to TRBD1 covers 8 bases. Germline V CDR1 and CDR2: MNHEY, SVGAGI. V was clipped by 9 bases and J by 1 base; unmatched bases: 10. There are 15 residues in the CDR3. The CDR3 DNA reads TGTGCCAGTTTCAGAATGGGGACAGGGAACACTGAAGCTTTCTTT. Translation: CASFRMGTGNTEAFF.

The rearrangement links TRBV27 to TRBJ2-7; 11 bases are shared with TRBD2. V lost 6 bases and J lost 2; bases outside the gene matches: 6. The CDR3 length is 15 residues. Germline V gives CDR1 MNHEY, CDR2 SMNVEV (reference sequence). The CDR3 protein is CASSPLAGGPYEQYF. CDR3 nucleotides: TGTGCCAGCAGCCCCCTAGCGGGAGGACCCTACGAGCAGTACTTC.

This clone came up once. This chain links TRBV24-1 with TRBJ2-1; the match to TRBD2 covers 10 bases. Per the germline V gene, CDR1 is KGHDR and CDR2 is SFDVKD. The CDR3 sequence is 13 residues long. Unmatched junction bases numbered 4, after V lost 2 bases and J lost 13 bases. CDR3 amino acids: CATSDSPSGSQFF. CDR3 DNA sequence: TGTGCCACCAGTGATTCCCCTAGCGGGAGTCAGTTCTTC.

The V and J genes are TRBV13 and TRBJ1-1; the match to TRBD1 covers 8 bases. CDR1 and CDR2 (germline): PRHDT, FYEKMQ (reference sequence). This CDR3 has 15 residues. Trimming at V came to 5 bases and at J to 6 bases, leaving 11 bases not matched to a gene. CDR3 in amino acids: CASSAQGEMIPEAFF. The DNA of the CDR3 is TGTGCCAGCAGCGCACAGGGGGAAATGATCCCTGAAGCTTTCTTT.

The chain joins TRBV6-1 to TRBJ2-7; 9 nucleotides agree with TRBD1. Germline loops: CDR1 MNHNS, CDR2 SASEGT. Trimming removed 1 base from V and 3 bases from J; junction bases left unmatched: 10. This CDR3 is 17 amino acids long. The DNA for the CDR3 is TGTGCCAGCAGTGAAGGATTATCCGGGACAGGGCGCTACGAGCAGTACTTC. Translation: CASSEGLSGTGRYEQYF.

This clone has just a few counts. The chain links TRBV30 to TRBJ1-2, with D possibly matching TRBD1 (6 bases). CDR3 length: 14 residues. The germline V gene has CDR1 GTSNPN and CDR2 SVGIG (reference sequence). V lost 1 base and J lost 4, with 13 bases in between. CDR3 bases: TGTGCCTGGAGTGGGCGGGGGCGCGTCTATGGCTACACCTTC. Its protein is CAWSGRGRVYGYTF. The whole variable domain, filled in from reference TRBV30 and TRBJ1-2, reads SQTIHQWPATLVQPVGSPLSLECTVEGTSNPNLYWYRQAAGRGLQLLFYSVGIGQISSEVPQNLSASRPQDRQFILSSKKLLLSDSGFYLCAWSGRGRVYGYTFGSGTRLTVV.

The CDR3 DNA reads as TGTGCCAGCAGTGATCGGGGACAGGGGGAAAAACTGTTTTTT. Translating gives CASSDRGQGEKLFF. The genes are TRBV6-1 and TRBJ1-4, with 10 bases lining up with TRBD1. The CDR3 totals 14 residues. The germline CDR1 and CDR2 sequences are MNHNS and SASEGT. V trimming: 3 bases; J trimming: 8 bases; junction bases outside the gene matches: 3.

V is TRBV3-1 (or the pseudogene TRBV3-2) and J is TRBJ2-3, with TRBD2 matching 10 bases. The CDR3 is made up of 18 amino acids. Germline V gives CDR1 LGHDT, CDR2 YNNKEL (reference sequence). The V segment lost 3 bases and the J segment 4 bases; nucleotides outside the gene matches: 13. Written as DNA, the CDR3 is TGTGCCAGCAGCCACCATTTGGGGGGACTAGCGTATTCAGATACGCAGTATTTT. Translated: CASSHHLGGLAYSDTQYF.

This chain links TRBV19 with TRBJ2-1, with 12 bases lining up with TRBD2. The CDR3 sequence is 16 residues long. CDR1 is LNHDA and CDR2 is SQIVND in the germline V gene (reference sequence). Trimming cost V 5 bases and J 5 bases; bases outside gene matches: 7. The CDR3 DNA reads as TGTGCCAGTAGTCCACTAGCGGGAGGTAGCAACAATGAGCAGTTCTTC. Translating gives CASSPLAGGSNNEQFF.

V gene TRBV9 combines with J gene TRBJ1-2; 7 nucleotides line up with TRBD1. The CDR3 consists of 17 residues. Per germline, CDR1 SGDLS and CDR2 YYNGEE. Unmatched junction bases numbered 12, after V lost 4 bases and J lost 0 bases. CDR3 in DNA: TGTGCCAGCAGCTCCTTCGGGAGGGGGCGAGCTAACTATGGCTACACCTTC. Translated: CASSSFGRGRANYGYTF.

This clone occurred many times. The rearrangement uses TRBV5-8 and TRBJ2-1; no definite D call. V was trimmed by 4 bases and J by 1 base, leaving 15 bases between them. Germline assignment: CDR1 SGHTS and CDR2 YDEGEE. CDR3 length: 16 residues. CDR3 protein: CASSDSVSRSYNEQFF. The CDR3, as DNA: TGTGCCAGCAGCGACTCGGTCAGCCGATCCTACAATGAGCAGTTCTTC.

The rearrangement joins TRBV3-1 (or the pseudogene TRBV3-2) to TRBJ1-5; D is ambiguous. The CDR3 runs 15 residues. The germline CDR1 and CDR2 sequences are LGHDT and YNNKEL (reference sequence). The ends were cut back, 1 base at V and 9 bases at J, with 16 bases in the middle. This CDR3 reads CASSQGGTRIVPQHF. The CDR3 DNA reads TGTGCCAGCAGCCAAGGTGGCACACGAATTGTGCCCCAGCATTTT.